The 2 T cell receptor beta chains below were found in one sample sequenced in a study of T-cell reconstitution after alpha-beta-depleted transplantation in children. Unique molecular identifiers featured in how the TCRbeta library was prepared. TCRdb itself ran the PCR reads through MiXCR, one entry per CDR3 protein. Of about 420,000 distinct CDR3 sequences in the sample, 15% to 20% were seen once. The specimen comprised PBMCs, mostly from graft donor cells, sampled 360 days after TCRalphabeta/CD19-depleted stem cell transplant. Receptor source: a boy under three years old who had a stem cell transplant for Wiskott-Aldrich syndrome, so the T cells may come from the graft donor.

This clonotype was detected only a few times. The V gene is TRBV3-1, the J gene TRBJ2-5; D may be TRBD2 (5 bases). Germline CDR1 is LGHDT and CDR2 is YNNKEL (reference sequence). Trimming stripped 0 bases from V and 1 base from J, with 9 bases between. The CDR3 is made up of 15 amino acids. The CDR3, as DNA: TGTGCCAGCAGCCAAGATCTACGGGGCCAAGAGACCCAGTACTTC. Protein: CASSQDLRGQETQYF.

The CDR3 nucleotides read TGTGCCAGCAGCTTATTTTGGGGCCCAGATACGCAGTATTTT. Its protein product is CASSLFWGPDTQYF. This rearrangement joins TRBV7-8 to TRBJ2-3; tentative D call: TRBD1 (5 bases). The V gene's germline CDR1 is SGHVS and CDR2 FQNEAQ. V lost 2 bases and J 4 bases, leaving 10 bases between the germline ends. The CDR3 length is 14 residues.